What follows describes a single T cell receptor beta chain. The CDR3 spans 17 residues. These data come from a study of blood T cell repertoires in COVID-19. Only in-frame clones appear in the TCRdb table, and some are missing; sequencing was by immunoSEQ multiplex PCR. The data show 120,000 or so clones, with less than 90% seen just once and around 13% held by the top ten. The sequencing sample was made of peripheral blood. The chain employs TRBV21-1 and TRBJ2-7; TRBD2, the table's D call, lacks a check against the DNA. TRBV21-1 has pseudogene status. The sequence derives from a woman in her thirties who had recovered from COVID-19. The chain's CDR3 is CASSNGGVPPASSEQYF. CDR3 DNA: TGTGCCAGCAGCAATGGGGGGGTTCCACCAGCAAGTAGCGAGCAGTACTTC.